This T cell receptor beta chain was found in a study of blood T cell repertoires in COVID-19. The protocol was immunoSEQ multiplex PCR, while the TCRdb copy is restricted to in-frame clones and leaves out a portion. This table has about 87,000 clones, 70% to 90% appearing once. Germline CDR1 is KGHSH and CDR2 is LQKENI. With 3 bases clipped from V and 5 bases from J, the junction kept 6 bases outside the gene matches. The CDR3 is 17 residues long. This chain links TRBV18 with TRBJ2-2; 13 bases are a match to TRBD2. Material for sequencing was peripheral blood. This TCR was sampled from a man aged 35 to 55 with acute or convalescent COVID-19. This chain's CDR3 is CASSPIEGLAGTGELFF. Written as DNA, the CDR3 is TGTGCCAGCTCACCGATCGAGGGACTAGCGGGAACCGGGGAGCTGTTTTTT.